This T cell receptor beta chain was captured by sequencing in a study of cytomegalovirus exposure and HLA in healthy donors (dated by TCRdb to about 2017). About the study as a whole: An earlier analysis of about 560 of the donors reported around 280 Gb of sequence data and around 110 million unique TCR beta sequences obtained from about 179 million T cells. Roughly 300 gigabases of sequencing data and 70 million to 100 million unique TCR sequences were included in an early release covering about 620 HLA-typed donors. The genetic ancestry cluster associated with self-reported Caucasian donors included around 76% of the 300 to 400 genotyped donors. The study was designed to test whether signatures of past pathogen exposure could be identified by cataloging public T cell receptors. The T cell repertoires of some 700 subjects were profiled by immunosequencing and related to cytomegalovirus serostatus. In addition to the first cohort of 650 to 750 subjects, a separate validation cohort of 120 different subjects was used. To predict cytomegalovirus infection status, the study combined high-throughput TCR immunosequencing, statistical association of individual TCRs with disease status, and machine learning. In a later analysis, previously published TCR beta repertoires from about 640 donors were re-analyzed and high-resolution HLA genotyping was added so that TCR occurrence patterns could be studied. Rather than drawing on any new phenotypic data, the later analysis identified candidate immune exposures from TCR beta sequences and the way those sequences occurred across donors. An earlier analysis of fewer than 700 of the donors applied high-throughput TCR beta sequencing to assess whether each TCR beta V gene segment acted as functional or pseudogenic. Donor age, sex, ethnicity and CMV serostatus were compiled together with the repertoire data. A later genetic analysis used genome-wide SNP genotypes for about three fifths of the 666 donors, treating that subset as a discovery cohort. All discovery cohort repertoires had been generated on a single sequencing platform. HLA typing covered class I and class II loci at four-digit resolution. The number of typed donors differed by locus: roughly 629-640 for A, B, C, DRB1 and DQB1; 500 to 550 for DQA1; some 610 for DPA1; and about 450 for DPB1. Four or five DR-DQ haplotypes were treated as single units for association and clustering because of strong linkage in the cohort. Among about 400 genotyped donors of the cohort, an average of roughly 230,000 unique TCR beta nucleotide sequences was sequenced per donor, of which about 18% were non-productive.

Compared with germline, V lacks 4 bases and J lacks 5 bases; bases without a gene match: 13. The germline V gene sets CDR1 to SGHVS and CDR2 to FNYEAQ. From its cysteine to its phenylalanine, the CDR3 spans 17 amino acids. Only CDR3 DNA remains: 51 bases, in frame from the first base. Broader findings and caveats from the paper: About 17 rarely observed V segments, including chromosome 9 orphons, were excluded from the earlier analysis of approximately 500 of the donors because counts were too low. The cohort was sequenced for TCR beta chains only, and without alpha or paired-chain data the features that could be detected were limited. Cytomegalovirus status was reported to be diagnosed by the classifier with high specificity and sensitivity in both the original and validation cohorts. A few of the identified cytomegalovirus-associated TCR beta chains were confirmed in vitro to be specific for cytomegalovirus antigens. Most CMV-associated TCR beta chains appeared to be HLA-restricted in a later analysis, and the HLA associations seemed to be driven largely by CMV exposure. In an earlier analysis of more than 500 of the donors, most TCR beta V segments appeared in productive rearrangements about 87% or about 30% of the time, broadly matching IMGT annotations. A further reported finding was that TCR beta sequences accurately predicted the HLA-A and HLA-B alleles for most subjects in the first cohort. In a later analysis, several top co-occurrence clusters were reported to appear linked to parvovirus B19, influenza, CMV and Epstein-Barr virus. Across donors, most TCR sequences were observed very rarely, whereas some public TCRs were present in many individuals. Immune exposure information for the cohort was limited to CMV serostatus. At a false discovery rate of 0.05, a later analysis linked 16,951 TCR beta sequences to specific HLA alleles. In a later analysis, TCR association rates were found to vary across HLA loci, with the most associated TCRs seen for DRB1 alleles and the fewest for HLA-C alleles. Linkage disequilibrium might explain the correlated functional status among segregating V segments, but an unknown experimental factor could not be ruled out. Some IMGT-functional V segments, including TRBV6-2 and TRBV6-3, could not be distinguished by the 87-base-pair reads and were therefore excluded. When HLA alleles, especially DR and DQ, strongly co-occurred, TCR associations were difficult to assign to individual alleles. According to the authors, the approach could potentially be generalized to other disease states and immunological phenotypes. A later genetic analysis reported fewer N-insertions in productive TCRs among donors in an Asian-associated ancestry cluster than the roughly 670-donor mean. An association between a missense DCLRE1C variant and V-gene and J-gene trimming of TCR beta chains was found in a later genetic analysis and replicated in an independent cohort. In a later analysis, HLA-associated TCR beta chains were found to be more clonally expanded and to have lower generation probabilities than equally common non-associated chains. A cluster of highly shared sequence variants was judged likely to be a technical artifact of the sequencing pipeline. Because HLA typing was unavailable for some donors at each locus, only the typed subset was used in association tests. The study gave a list of 150 to 200 TCR beta chains associated with cytomegalovirus. Presence/absence analyses assumed roughly uniform sequencing depth across donors, an assumption that may not hold.

The library was prepared using the immunoSEQ multiplex PCR assay. For the multiplex PCR, a mixture combining 60 forward primers for TCR Vbeta segments and 13 reverse primers for TCR Jbeta segments was used. The CDR3 region of rearranged TCR beta genes was amplified from genomic DNA by a multiplex PCR assay. Amplified TCR beta libraries were sequenced as 87-base-pair reads on the Illumina HiSeq System. On the study's bioinformatics: A later analysis counted about 80 million unique TCR beta chains across the 666 repertoires, and roughly 10 million of these chains were shared by at least two donors. A nearest-neighbor algorithm error-corrected the raw reads and collapsed the reads into unique sequences, merging closely related sequences to remove PCR and sequencing errors. V, D and J gene segments were assigned by aligning CDR3 sequences to IMGT reference sequences. For a sequence to be retained, a match of at least six nucleotides to both a V gene segment and a J gene segment was required. Rearrangements were called productive when the CDR3 lacked stop codons and stayed in frame with V and J; all others were non-productive. Following IMGT convention, CDR3 was defined as the stretch from the second conserved V-encoded cysteine to the conserved J-encoded phenylalanine. In an earlier analysis of approximately 500 of the donors, sequences lacking an unambiguous match to a single V gene segment were excluded. In an earlier analysis of 587 of the donors, a V segment was called functional when productive rearrangements were above 56.7%, and segregating when the standard deviation between donors exceeded 5%. A statistical classification framework was built to diagnose cytomegalovirus status from the catalog of TCR beta chain sequences. In a later analysis, V and J genes were assigned by comparing TCR nucleotide sequences against IMGT/GENE-DB human TR gene sequences. The TCRdist pipeline was used in a later analysis to assign CDR3 sequences and most-parsimonious VDJ recombination scenarios. A later analysis defined each TCR beta chain by its CDR3 amino acid sequence plus V-gene family, and excluded reads lacking a unique V-gene family. A later analysis removed 500 to 650 highly shared, low-generation-probability nucleotide sequences to deal with suspected cross-contamination and a sequencing artifact. In a later analysis, a clonal expansion index for each public chain was calculated from normalized within-repertoire ranks of inferred template counts. A later analysis computed generation probabilities with a VDJ recombination model fitted to out-of-frame rearrangements, and checked the results against IGoR. Hypergeometric tests were used in a later analysis to score TCR-TCR, TCR-HLA and TCR-CMV co-occurrence, with a repertoire-size bias correction applied to the TCR pairs. False discovery rates were estimated in a later analysis by permuting HLA or CMV assignments 20 times. In a later analysis, co-occurring TCRs were grouped with DBSCAN, and TCRdist sequence similarity was added when clustering was performed within HLA-allele-positive subsets. Co-occurrence clustering excluded repertoires with fewer than 30,000 or more than 120,000 public chains, plus five with anomalous nucleotide sharing. Not all clones reach the TCRdb copy of this immuneACCESS table, which keeps in-frame sequences only. Checked studies attribute under half of the gap to unresolved V genes and leave the rest unexplained. Clonal size and the V and J genes are those of that table, whereas D and trimming came from the DNA. In all, the sample holds about 130,000 clones, and approximately 17% of those were seen once. About 3% of the sample belongs to the ten largest clones.

The cohort comprised around 700 healthy bone marrow donors. All cohort members were sampled while nominally healthy, although unrecorded immune exposures were likely present. The donor was CMV seropositive and belonged to the group of some 290 seropositive cohort members. A peripheral blood sample was provided by each donor, and peripheral blood mononuclear cells were used for TCR beta sequencing. The Qiagen DNeasy Blood Extraction Kit was used to extract genomic DNA from the blood cell samples. A few counts support this clone. This clone's antigen is unknown. Per-base quality was not reported, and no clone a single base away is much larger than it.

The clonotype was recovered from a female donor in good health and CMV-seropositive. Sequenced sample: PBMCs. This receptor chain uses TRBV7-6 and TRBJ1-4; 7 central bases correspond to TRBD1. CDR3 region: CASSSPQRQGWNEKLFF. Here is the DNA: TGTGCCAGCAGCTCCCCTCAGAGACAGGGTTGGAATGAAAAACTGTTTTTT.